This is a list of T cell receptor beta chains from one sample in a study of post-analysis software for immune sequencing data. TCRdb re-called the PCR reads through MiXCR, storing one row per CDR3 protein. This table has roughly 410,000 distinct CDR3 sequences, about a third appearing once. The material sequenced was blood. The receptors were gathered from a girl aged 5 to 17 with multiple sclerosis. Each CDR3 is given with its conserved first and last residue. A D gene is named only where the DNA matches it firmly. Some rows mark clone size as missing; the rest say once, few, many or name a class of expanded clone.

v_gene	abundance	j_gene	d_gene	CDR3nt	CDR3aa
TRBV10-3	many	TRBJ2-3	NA	TGTGCCATCAGTGACAACACAGATACGCAGTATTTT	CAISDNTDTQYF
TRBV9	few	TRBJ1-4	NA	TGTGCCAGCAGCCCGGCAGTGATTAATGAAAAACTGTTTTTT	CASSPAVINEKLFF
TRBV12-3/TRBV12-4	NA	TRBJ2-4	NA	TGTGCCAGCAGTTTCTGGTGGGGGGAGGCCAAAAACATTCAGTACTTC	CASSFWWGEAKNIQYF
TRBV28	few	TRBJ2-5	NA	TGTGCCAGCAGCGAAACCGGGACTGGGTTACGGGAGCAGTACTTC	CASSETGTGLREQYF
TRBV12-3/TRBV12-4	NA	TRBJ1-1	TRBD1	TGTGCCAGCAGCCGGGACAGGGGGACGAACACTGAAGCTTTCTTT	CASSRDRGTNTEAFF
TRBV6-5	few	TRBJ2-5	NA	TGTGCCAGCAGTTACCGCCCTCCACTATCAACCAGGATCAAAGGGACCCAGTACTTC	CASSYRPPLSTRIKGTQYF
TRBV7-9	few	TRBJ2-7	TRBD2	TGTGCCAGCGCACCCGTAGCGGGGGGCCTATCCTACGAGCAGTACTTC	CASAPVAGGLSYEQYF
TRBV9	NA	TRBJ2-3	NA	TGTGCCAGCAGCGTAGACGCTTATACGCAGTATTTT	CASSVDAYTQYF
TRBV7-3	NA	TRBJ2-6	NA	TGTGCCAGCAGCTTAGCAGGGGGGGGGAGCTCTGGGGCCAACGTCCTGACTTTC	CASSLAGGGSSGANVLTF
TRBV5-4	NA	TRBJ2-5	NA	TGTGCCAGCAGGGCGGACGGGTACCAAGAGACCCAGTACTTC	CASRADGYQETQYF
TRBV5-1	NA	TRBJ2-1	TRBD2	TGCGCCAGCAGCGCCGCTGGGACTAGCGGGGGGAGCTCCTACAATGAGCAGTTCTTC	CASSAAGTSGGSSYNEQFF
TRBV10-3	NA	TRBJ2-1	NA	TGTGCCATCAAAGAAGGTGCGGGACTCTACAATGAGCAGTTCTTC	CAIKEGAGLYNEQFF
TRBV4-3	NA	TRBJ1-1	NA	TGCGCCAGCAGCCGGGGACGGGGCAGAGAAGCTTTCTTT	CASSRGRGREAFF
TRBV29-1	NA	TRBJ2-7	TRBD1	TGCAGCGTTTCCCGACAGGGGGAGCAGTACTTC	CSVSRQGEQYF
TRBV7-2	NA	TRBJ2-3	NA	TGTGACAGCAGCTCCCTCATAGATACGCAGTATTTT	CDSSSLIDTQYF
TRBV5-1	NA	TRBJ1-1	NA	TGCGCCAGCAGCGAAACAGGGCCCCCCGTCCCTGAAGCTTTCTTT	CASSETGPPVPEAFF
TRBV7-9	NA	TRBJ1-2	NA	TGTGCCAGCATCATAATTGCGCACAGGGTTTGCTATGGCTACACCTTC	CASIIIAHRVCYGYTF
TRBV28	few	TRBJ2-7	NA	TGTGCCAGCACTCAAGGGACGTACGAGCAGTACTTC	CASTQGTYEQYF
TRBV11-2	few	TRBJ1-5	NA	TGTGCCAGCAGCCCAGGGCTGGGGCGGCAGCCCCAGCATTTT	CASSPGLGRQPQHF
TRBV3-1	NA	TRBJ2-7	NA	TGTGCCAGCAGCCTCCTCCCCACTAGCCCCAGCTCCTACGAGCAGTACTTC	CASSLLPTSPSSYEQYF
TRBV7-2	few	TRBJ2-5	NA	TGTGCCAGCAGCTCATTTGGCCAGGGGGAGACCCAGTACTTC	CASSSFGQGETQYF
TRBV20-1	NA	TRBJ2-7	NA	TGCAGTGCTAGAGATCCCTCAACTGAGTATGGCGAGCAGTACTTC	CSARDPSTEYGEQYF
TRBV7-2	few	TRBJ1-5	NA	TGTGCCAGCAGCTTAGGGTGGGACAAGGGTCAGCCCCAGCATTTT	CASSLGWDKGQPQHF
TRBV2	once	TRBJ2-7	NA	TGTGCCAGCAGTGGGGACTGGGGCTCCTACGAGCAGTACTTC	CASSGDWGSYEQYF
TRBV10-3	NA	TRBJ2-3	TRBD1	TGTGCCAACGCTATGGGACAGGCGAACACAGATACGCAGTATTTT	CANAMGQANTDTQYF
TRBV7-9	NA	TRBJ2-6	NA	TGTGCCAGCAGCTTGCCGGGGGGACACTCCACCTCTGGGGCCAACGTCCTGACTTTC	CASSLPGGHSTSGANVLTF
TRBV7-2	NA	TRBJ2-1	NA	TGTGCCAGCAGCTTGTTTGGGGGTGGCGGTGAGCAGTTCTTC	CASSLFGGGGEQFF
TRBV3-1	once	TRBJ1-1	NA	TGTGCCAGCAGCCAGCGGGGGGGGAACACTGAAGCTTTCTTT	CASSQRGGNTEAFF
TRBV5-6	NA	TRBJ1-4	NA	TGTGCCAGCAGCTTAACTCAGACTAATGAAAAACTGTTTTTT	CASSLTQTNEKLFF
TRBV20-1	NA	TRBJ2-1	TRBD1	TGCAGTGCTAGAGATCCCCGACAGGGCGGTTACAATGAGCAGTTCTTC	CSARDPRQGGYNEQFF
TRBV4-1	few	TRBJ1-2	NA	TGCGCCAGCAGCCAAAGACAGGTGGCCAACTATGGCTACACCTTC	CASSQRQVANYGYTF
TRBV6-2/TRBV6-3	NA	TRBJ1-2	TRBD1	TGTGCCAGCAGGACGACAGGGCTGAACTATGGCTACACCTTC	CASRTTGLNYGYTF
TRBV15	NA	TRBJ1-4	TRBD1	TGTGCCACCAGCAGAGATCAGGGGGCGGAAAAACTGTTTTTT	CATSRDQGAEKLFF
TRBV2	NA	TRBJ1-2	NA	TGTGCCAGCAGTGAACGTCCCACAGGGTACTATGGCTACACCTTC	CASSERPTGYYGYTF
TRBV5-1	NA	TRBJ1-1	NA	TGCGCCAGCAGCCAGTACAGGGTGGAGAACACTGAAGCTTTCTTT	CASSQYRVENTEAFF
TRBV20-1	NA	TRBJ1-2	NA	TGCAGTGCTAGAGTGTACAGGGATCTTAACTATGGCTACACCTTC	CSARVYRDLNYGYTF
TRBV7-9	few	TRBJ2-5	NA	TGTGCCAGCAGCCCTGGGGAGCGTCAAGAGACCCAGTACTTC	CASSPGERQETQYF
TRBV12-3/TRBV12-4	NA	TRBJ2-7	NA	TGTGCCAGCAGTTTAGTGGGGCCGACAGGCCCATCCTACGAGCAGTACTTC	CASSLVGPTGPSYEQYF
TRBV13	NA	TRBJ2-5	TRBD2	TGTGCCAGCAGCTTAGGCCGTGGTAGCGGGGGATCGTGGGAGCAGTACTTC	CASSLGRGSGGSWEQYF
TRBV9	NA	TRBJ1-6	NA	TGTGCCAGCAGCCCCCGTCCCTATAATTCACCCCTCCACTTT	CASSPRPYNSPLHF
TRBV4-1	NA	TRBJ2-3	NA	TGCGCCAGCAGCCAAAGGGCTACGGATACGCAGTATTTT	CASSQRATDTQYF